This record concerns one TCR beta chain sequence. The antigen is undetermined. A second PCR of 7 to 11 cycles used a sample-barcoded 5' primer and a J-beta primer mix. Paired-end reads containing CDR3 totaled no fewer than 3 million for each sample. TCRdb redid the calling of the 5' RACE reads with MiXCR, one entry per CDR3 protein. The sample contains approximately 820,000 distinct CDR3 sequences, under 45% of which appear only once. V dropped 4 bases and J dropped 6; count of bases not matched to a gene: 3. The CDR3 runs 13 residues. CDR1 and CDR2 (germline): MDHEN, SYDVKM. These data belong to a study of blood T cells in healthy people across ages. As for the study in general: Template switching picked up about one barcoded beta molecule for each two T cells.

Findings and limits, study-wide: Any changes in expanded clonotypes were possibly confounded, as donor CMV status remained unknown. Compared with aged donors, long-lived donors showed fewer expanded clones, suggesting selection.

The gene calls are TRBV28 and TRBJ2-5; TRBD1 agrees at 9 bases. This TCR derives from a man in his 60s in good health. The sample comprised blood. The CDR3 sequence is CASSSGTGQTQYF. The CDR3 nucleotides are TGTGCCAGCAGTTCCGGGACAGGGCAGACCCAGTACTTC.